This TCR beta chain was profiled in a study of human T cells and chemical hapten exposure (dated by TCRdb to about 2021). About the investigation overall: For sensitization, 2% DPC in acetone was applied to a roughly 2 cm by roughly 2 cm area of upper inner arm skin. Throughout the roughly 26-week study period, patients were also given weekly therapeutic DPC doses on the scalp. Patch testing was performed on the upper back with Finn chambers containing 0.01% DPC, and the patch tests were scored after 6 days according to International Contact Dermatitis Research Group standards. The mostly female patient cohort included alopecia areata with under or over 50% scalp involvement, alopecia totalis and alopecia universalis. Libraries were pooled for sequencing, and variation in per-sample TCR yields was attributed mainly to small differences in library volumes within the pool. In alopecia patients, the study followed how the peripheral blood TCR repertoire changed in vivo over primary and secondary sensitization to diphenylcyclopropenone (DPC), a hapten. Blood samples were taken from patients before sensitization (week 0) and at 2, 6 and about 24 weeks after DPC sensitization. For TCR sequencing, blood came from over 25 alopecia patients at anywhere from one to four time points (pre-sensitization, 2, 6 and 24 weeks). The research as a whole found: The number of PT1 expanded TCRs positively correlated with patch test score, significant at thresholds 8, 16 and 32 but not 4. Compared with pre-sensitization or healthy control sets, expanded TCRs formed significantly more large CDR3 similarity clusters, which is consistent with antigen-driven responses. All patients had alopecia, a presumed autoimmune disease, so their immune response might differ from that of healthy individuals. The number of TCRs above 1 in 1000 frequency did not change with DPC sensitization; there was no evidence of global repertoire structure alterations. After repeated subsampling, changes were observed in the strength of the expansion versus patch-test correlation and in the threshold at which the correlation became significant.

The CDR3 runs 17 amino acids, cysteine and phenylalanine included. Of all the DNA, just the CDR3 is kept, 51 bases in frame from base 1. Trimmed from V: 5 bases; trimmed from J: 1 base; junction bases lacking a gene match: 12. From the germline V gene, CDR1 is SGHDT and CDR2 is YYEEEE. What the time point label conveys for this sample: pre-sensitization, week 0. The sample's treatment or condition label, in plain terms: therapeutic diphenylcyclopropenone sensitization with weekly scalp DPC. At every patch-test visit, the blood draw took place before the patch test was put on. Eligible patients were aged 18 to 70, diagnosed with alopecia, deemed suitable for DPC therapy, and excluded if pregnant. Total RNA was extracted from unfractionated whole blood collected in Tempus Blood RNA tubes. As to this clonotype: This clone's antigen is unknown. Per-nucleotide qualities are absent, and no much larger clonotype sits a single base away.

The library relied on RACE. TCRdb records NextSeq 500 as the sequencer. During library preparation, unique molecular identifiers were attached to individual cDNA molecules so that TCRs could be counted in a quantitative, reproducible way. From each blood RNA sample, both TCR alpha and TCR beta chains were sequenced. The published analysis was carried out like this. Samples had a median of around 92,000 TCRs, with a range from 23,224 to 690,600. The Decombinator software suite was used to annotate the V, J and CDR3 of the TCR reads. For the PS versus PT1 abundance plots, all samples were subsampled to the same number of TCRs (28,000). TCRs were defined as expanded if absent before sensitization and observed at least eight times at the 2-week time point. TCRdb passed the public sequencing reads through fastp at Q25 and MiXCR, retaining productive beta sequences. Merged by CDR3 protein, the rows form single entries marked with the most common genes and DNA. The V and J calls were determined by TCRdb, not by the authors. For this sample there are roughly 380,000 distinct CDR3 sequences; 5.1% appear just once. The ten largest clones represent about 2.5% of the sample.

The TCR sequence derives from a woman in her forties or fifties with alopecia areata. Some clones in this sample may be carry-over from other donors' samples. Recombination linked TRBV5-6 to TRBJ1-1, and 9 bases in between align with TRBD1. The specimen was whole blood, collected in connection with sensitization to the hapten diphenylcyclopropenone (DPC). CDR3 protein: CASSYPLTGGKNTEAFF. DNA sequence: TGTGCCAGCAGTTATCCATTGACAGGGGGGAAGAACACTGAAGCTTTCTTT.